These 4 T cell receptor beta chains came from one sample sequenced in a study of response to subunit inactivated influenza vaccine. TCRdb analysed the RT-PCR reads with MiXCR anew, one entry per CDR3 protein. The table records about 520,000 distinct CDR3 sequences, around 25% of them present only once. Here the sequenced sample was CD4+ T cells sorted from PBMCs, taken less than 6 days after vaccination. The receptors here all came from a man aged 45-65 years who received an inactivated influenza vaccine.

The chain combines TRBV6-2 or TRBV6-3 with TRBJ2-7, with D maybe TRBD1 (6 bases). Germline lookup yields CDR1 MNHEY and CDR2 SVGEGT. The CDR3 contains 15 residues. V was trimmed by 6 bases and J by 3 bases, leaving 18 bases between them. CDR3 in amino acids: CASRPKAQGSYEQYF. The DNA of the CDR3 is TGTGCCAGCAGACCGAAGGCACAGGGCAGCTACGAGCAGTACTTC.

The chain is built from TRBV11-2 and TRBJ2-7, with D perhaps TRBD1 (6 bases). Germline V lookup: CDR1 SGHAT, CDR2 FQNNGV. The CDR3 runs to 13 residues. Trimming stripped 5 bases from V and 3 bases from J, with 11 bases between. The CDR3 sequence: CASSVGTIYEQYF. In DNA, the CDR3 is TGTGCCAGCAGCGTAGGGACAATCTACGAGCAGTACTTC.

V gene TRBV7-9 combines with J gene TRBJ2-3, with D perhaps matching TRBD1 (5 bases). The CDR3 runs to 17 residues. CDR1 and CDR2 from the germline V gene are SEHNR and FQNEAQ (reference sequence). V lost 1 base and J lost 1, with 15 bases in between. This CDR3 is CASSLESVGQGTDTQYF. For the CDR3, the DNA is TGTGCCAGCAGCTTAGAATCAGTGGGGCAGGGCACAGATACGCAGTATTTT.

The V gene is TRBV4-1, the J gene TRBJ2-2; TRBD2 matches 10 bases. Germline V gene sequence: CDR1 MGHRA, CDR2 YSYEKL. The CDR3 spans 15 residues. V gave up 7 bases and J gave up 6 bases; unmatched junction bases: 8. In DNA form, the CDR3 reads TGCGCCAGCAATCCAAGCGGGGGGGCATCCGGGGAGCTGTTTTTT. Protein product: CASNPSGGASGELFF.